The present T cell receptor (beta chain) was sequenced within a study of shared clonotypes between healthy human individuals. Study in general: Donors, aged 18 to 49, were a couple of women and a few men. Study-wide findings and caveats: Shared clonotypes: about 5% naive CD4, about 4% naive CD8, 2.3% memory CD4, more than 0.3% memory CD8.

Germline lookup yields CDR1 LNHDA and CDR2 SQIVND (reference sequence). The CDR3 length is 14 residues. Trimming pared 6 bases from V and 4 bases from J, leaving 15 bases between. Per the authors' pipeline: There were no quality scores in the junction-only immunoSEQ sequences, so filtering differed. Some clones are missing from TCRdb's copy, which holds only in-frame ones; the method was immunoSEQ multiplex PCR. The D gene and trimming were derived from the DNA, and the V and J assignments and clone size from that table. Among roughly 640,000 clones listed, almost 97% were seen once. In regard to this clone: What it binds is not known.

CD45RA+ naive and CD45RA-negative memory subsets were separated from CD4+ cells. The receptor comes from a woman in her twenties or thirties in good health. The V and J genes are TRBV19 and TRBJ1-1; D ambiguous. The sequenced material came from naive CD4+ T cells sorted from blood. Specified subset: CD45RA+ positively selected. CDR3 amino acids: CASRPHRSATEAFF. CDR3 sequence (DNA): TGTGCCAGTAGACCCCATCGGTCGGCCACTGAAGCTTTCTTT. Filled out from reference TRBV19 and TRBJ1-1, the complete variable domain reads DGGITQSPKYLFRKEGQNVTLSCEQNLNHDAMYWYRQDPGQGLRLIYYSQIVNDFQKGDIAEGYSVSREKKESFPLTVTSAQKNPTAFYLCASRPHRSATEAFFGQGTRLTVV.